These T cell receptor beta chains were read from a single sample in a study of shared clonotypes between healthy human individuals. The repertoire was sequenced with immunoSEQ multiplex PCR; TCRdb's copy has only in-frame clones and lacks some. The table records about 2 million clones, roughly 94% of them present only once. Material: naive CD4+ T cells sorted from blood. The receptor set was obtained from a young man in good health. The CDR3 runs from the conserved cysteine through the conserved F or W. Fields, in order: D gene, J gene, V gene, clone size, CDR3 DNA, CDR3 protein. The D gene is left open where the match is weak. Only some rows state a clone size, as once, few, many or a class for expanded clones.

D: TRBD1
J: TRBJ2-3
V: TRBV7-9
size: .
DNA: TGTGCCAGCAGCTTACAGGGGGCTTTGGATACGCAGTATTTT
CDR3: CASSLQGALDTQYF

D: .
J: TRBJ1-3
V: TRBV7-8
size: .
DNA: TGTGCCAGCAGCTTAGGGGCCCGACGGAGCTCTGGAAACACCATATATTTT
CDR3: CASSLGARRSSGNTIYF

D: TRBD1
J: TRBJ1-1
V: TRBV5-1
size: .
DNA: TGCGCCAGCAGCACGACAGGGGTCAACACTGAAGCTTTCTTT
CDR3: CASSTTGVNTEAFF

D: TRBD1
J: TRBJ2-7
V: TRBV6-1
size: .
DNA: TGTGCCAGCAGTGAATCGACAGGGGCCTACGAGCAGTACTTC
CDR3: CASSESTGAYEQYF

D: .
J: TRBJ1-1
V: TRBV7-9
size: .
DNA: TGTGCCAGCAGCCAACTACAGGGAAATACTGAAGCTTTCTTT
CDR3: CASSQLQGNTEAFF

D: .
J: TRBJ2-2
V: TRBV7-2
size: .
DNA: TGTGCCAGCAGCCCGCGGGATGGGGCTGGGATCAACACCGGGGAGCTGTTTTTT
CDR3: CASSPRDGAGINTGELFF

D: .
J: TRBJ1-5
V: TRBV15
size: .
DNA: TGTGCCACCAGCAGAGCGGGGGACTTCAATCAGCCCCAGCATTTT
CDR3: CATSRAGDFNQPQHF

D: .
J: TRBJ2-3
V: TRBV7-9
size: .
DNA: TGTGCCAGCAGCTTGTTGGGGGGAGCAGATACGCAGTATTTT
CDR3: CASSLLGGADTQYF

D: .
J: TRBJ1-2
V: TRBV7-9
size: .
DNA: TGTGCCAGCAGCTTAGGGGGGTCCGCCGGGGCCTATGGCTACACCTTC
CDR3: CASSLGGSAGAYGYTF

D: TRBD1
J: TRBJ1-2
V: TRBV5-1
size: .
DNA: TGCGCCAGCAGCAACCGGGACAGATTTGGCTATGGCTACACCTTC
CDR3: CASSNRDRFGYGYTF

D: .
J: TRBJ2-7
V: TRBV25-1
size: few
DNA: TGTGCCAGCAGCCGACAGACTTCCTACGAGCAGTACTTC
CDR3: CASSRQTSYEQYF

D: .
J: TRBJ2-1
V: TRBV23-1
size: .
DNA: TGCGCCAGCAGTCAACGAGGCCCTATCTCCTACAATGAGCAGTTCTTC
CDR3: CASSQRGPISYNEQFF

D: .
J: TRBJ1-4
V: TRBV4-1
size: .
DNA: TGCGCCAGCAGCCAAGGCGTCGGGGCTAATGAAAAACTGTTTTTT
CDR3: CASSQGVGANEKLFF

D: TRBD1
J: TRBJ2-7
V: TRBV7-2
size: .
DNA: TGTGCCAGCAGCTTGTCCCCCGACAGGGGTAGATCATCGAACTTC
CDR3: CASSLSPDRGRSSNF

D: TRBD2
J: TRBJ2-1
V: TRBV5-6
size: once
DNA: TGTGCCAGCAGCGCCCCTAGCGGGAGAGACAATGAGCAGTTCTTC
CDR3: CASSAPSGRDNEQFF

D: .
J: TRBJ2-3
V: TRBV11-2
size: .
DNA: TGTGCCAGCAGCTTAACGGGGGTTCAATCAGATACGCAGTATTTT
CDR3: CASSLTGVQSDTQYF

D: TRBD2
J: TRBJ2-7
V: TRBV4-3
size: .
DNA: TGCGCCAGCAGCCAAGATTCGTCTGGAACTAGCGGGACCGGGTTTGGGAAGGAGCAGTACTTC
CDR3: CASSQDSSGTSGTGFGKEQYF

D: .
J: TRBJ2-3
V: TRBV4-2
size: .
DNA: TGTGCCAGCAGCCAAGTGGGGACTGGCACAGATACGCAGTATTTT
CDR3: CASSQVGTGTDTQYF

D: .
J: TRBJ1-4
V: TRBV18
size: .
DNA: TGTGCCAGCTCACCTCTACAGGGTGGAGAAGAAAAACTGTTTTTT
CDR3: CASSPLQGGEEKLFF

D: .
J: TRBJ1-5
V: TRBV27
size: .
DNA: TGTGCCAGCAGTTCCTTACAGGGTAACAATCAGCCCCAGCATTTT
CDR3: CASSSLQGNNQPQHF

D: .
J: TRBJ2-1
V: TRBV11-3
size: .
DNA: TGTGCCAGCAGCTTAGGACGGGGAGACAATGAGCAGTTCTTC
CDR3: CASSLGRGDNEQFF

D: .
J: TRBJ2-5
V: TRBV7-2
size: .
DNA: TGTGCCAGCAGCCCACCAGTTAGTACCTCACAAGAGACCCAGTACTTC
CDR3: CASSPPVSTSQETQYF

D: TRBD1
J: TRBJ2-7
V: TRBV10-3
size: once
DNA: TGTGCCATCAGTGAGCGAAAACCGGGACAGGCCTACGAGCAGTACTTC
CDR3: CAISERKPGQAYEQYF

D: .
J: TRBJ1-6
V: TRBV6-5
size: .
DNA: TGTGCCACTTCCCCGGTTCAGGGTTCTCGCTCACCCCTCCACTTT
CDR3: CATSPVQGSRSPLHF

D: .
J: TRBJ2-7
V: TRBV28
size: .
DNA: TGTGCCAGCAGTTTGAATTTGGGGTACGAGCAGTACTTC
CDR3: CASSLNLGYEQYF

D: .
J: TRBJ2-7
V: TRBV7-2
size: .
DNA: TGTGCCAGCATACAGACTTACGTTTACCAGCAGTACTTC
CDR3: CASIQTYVYQQYF

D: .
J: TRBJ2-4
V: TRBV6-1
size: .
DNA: TGTGCCAGCAGTGTGGAATTGACAGCGGTGTCATACTTC
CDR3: CASSVELTAVSYF

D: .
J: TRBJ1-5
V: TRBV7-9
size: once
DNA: TGTGCCAGCAGCCCGGACAGTTCCAATCAGCCCCAGCATTTT
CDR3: CASSPDSSNQPQHF

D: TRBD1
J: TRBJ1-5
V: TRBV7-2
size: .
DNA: TGTGCCAGCAGCTTACAGACAGGGAGTACTCAGCCCCAGCATTTT
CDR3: CASSLQTGSTQPQHF

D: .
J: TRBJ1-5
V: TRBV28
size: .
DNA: TGTGCCAGCAGCAACTCCGGAGGGAGTCAGCCCCAGCATTTT
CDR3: CASSNSGGSQPQHF

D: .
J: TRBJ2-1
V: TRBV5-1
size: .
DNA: TGCGCCAGCAGCTTGGCTTTTAGCGGAGGCTCCTACAATGAGCAGTTCTTC
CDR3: CASSLAFSGGSYNEQFF

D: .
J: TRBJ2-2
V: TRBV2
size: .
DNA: TGTGCCAGCAAGGGGACCGCATCGAACACCGGGGAGCTGTTTTTT
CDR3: CASKGTASNTGELFF

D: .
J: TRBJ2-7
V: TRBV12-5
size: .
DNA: TGTGCTAATCGGCGGCAGTACTTC
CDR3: CANRRQYF

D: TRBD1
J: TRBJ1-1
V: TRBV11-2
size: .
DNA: TGTGCCAGCAGCCGCGCGGGACAGGGGGTCACTGAAGCTTTCTTT
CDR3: CASSRAGQGVTEAFF

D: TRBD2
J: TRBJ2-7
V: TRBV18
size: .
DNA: TGTGCCAGCTCACTCTCGGGACTACCTACCTACGAGCAGTACTTC
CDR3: CASSLSGLPTYEQYF

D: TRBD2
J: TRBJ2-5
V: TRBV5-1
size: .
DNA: TGCGCCAGCAGCGCGGGGGGGCAAGAGACCCAGTACTTC
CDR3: CASSAGGQETQYF

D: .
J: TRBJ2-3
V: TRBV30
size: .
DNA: TGTGCCTGGAGTGTAATGGTTGGCTTTGTTTTAGATACGCAGTATTTT
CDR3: CAWSVMVGFVLDTQYF

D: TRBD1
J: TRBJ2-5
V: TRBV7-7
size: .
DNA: TGTGCTAGCAGCCCTCATCCGACAGGGCGTCAAGAGACCCAGTACTTC
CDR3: CASSPHPTGRQETQYF

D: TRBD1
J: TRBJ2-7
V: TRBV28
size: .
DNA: TGTGCCAGCACCCTCGGGACAGGGTCCTACGAGCAGTACTTC
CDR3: CASTLGTGSYEQYF

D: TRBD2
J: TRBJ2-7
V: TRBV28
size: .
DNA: TGTGCCAGCAGCGGGACTAGCGGATCCTACGAGCAGTACTTC
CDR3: CASSGTSGSYEQYF

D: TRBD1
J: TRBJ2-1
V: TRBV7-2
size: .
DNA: TGTGCCAGCAGTCGGACAGGGGGTACGGATGAGCAGTTCTTC
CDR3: CASSRTGGTDEQFF